This T cell receptor (beta chain) was captured by sequencing in a study of blood T cell repertoires in COVID-19. Background on the study: Material from acute and convalescent COVID-19 was sourced from the United States, Italy and Spain. PBMCs, B-cell-depleted T cells, or T cells provided the cDNA or gDNA that made up the material.

How the authors handled the data: Nucleated cell number was recorded as an estimate derived from reference gene primer amplification. Here immunoSEQ multiplex PCR was the method, and the copy in TCRdb shows in-frame clones only, minus some. The V and J calls and the clone size are those of that table, but D and trimming were determined from the DNA. The table has around 64,000 clones, roughly 89% seen once. CDR3 size: 18 residues. CDR1 is SGHRS and CDR2 is YFSETQ in the germline V gene. Trimming left V 4 bases short and J 2 bases short, with 23 bases between. Sequences were obtained from peripheral blood. The clonotype was recovered from a human donor in a cohort sampled during active COVID-19. This chain joins TRBV5-1 and TRBJ2-3; perhaps TRBD1 as D (5 bases). The DNA for the CDR3 is TGCGCCAGCAGCCCCCGGTATTCGAAGGGGCAGATCACAGATACGCAGTATTTT. It translates to CASSPRYSKGQITDTQYF.